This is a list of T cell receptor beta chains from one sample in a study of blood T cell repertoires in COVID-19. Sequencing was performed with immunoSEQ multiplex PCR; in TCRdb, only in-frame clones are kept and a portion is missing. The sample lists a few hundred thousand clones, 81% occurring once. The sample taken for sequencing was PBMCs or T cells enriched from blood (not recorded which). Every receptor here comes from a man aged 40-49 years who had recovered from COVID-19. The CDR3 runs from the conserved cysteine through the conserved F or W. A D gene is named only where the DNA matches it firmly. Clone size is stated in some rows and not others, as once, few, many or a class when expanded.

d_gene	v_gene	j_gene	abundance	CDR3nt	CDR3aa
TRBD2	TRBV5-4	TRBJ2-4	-	TGTGCCAGCAGCTTGCCGACTAGCGGGGGGCCTACAAATAACATTCAGTACTTC	CASSLPTSGGPTNNIQYF
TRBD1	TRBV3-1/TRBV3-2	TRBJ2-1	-	TGTGCCAGCAGCCCTTGGGACAGGTACAATGAGCAGTTCTTC	CASSPWDRYNEQFF
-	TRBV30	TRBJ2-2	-	TGTGCCTGGAGTGTACTGTCCGGGGGAGCCGGGGAGCTGTTTTTT	CAWSVLSGGAGELFF
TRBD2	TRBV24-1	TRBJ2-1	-	TGTGCCACCAGTGATTCCGTCTGGCGGGAGGTAGGCAATGAGCAGTTCTTC	CATSDSVWREVGNEQFF
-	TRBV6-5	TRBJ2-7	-	TGTGCCAGCAGTTACTCGAACAACCCCTACGAGCAGTACTTC	CASSYSNNPYEQYF
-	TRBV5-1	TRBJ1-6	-	TGCGCCAGCAGCTTGTGGTCGGCGGTCGGGGAATCCCTCCACTTT	CASSLWSAVGESLHF
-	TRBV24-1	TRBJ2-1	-	TGTGCCACCAGTGACGCGGGGCTTGAAGATGAGCAGTTCTTC	CATSDAGLEDEQFF
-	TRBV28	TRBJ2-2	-	TGTGCCAGCAGTGGGGGGTCCGTCGGGGAGCTGTTTTTT	CASSGGSVGELFF
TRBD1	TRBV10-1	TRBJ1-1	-	TGCGCCAGCAGTCAGGGGGTGGCCACTGAAGCTTTCTTT	CASSQGVATEAFF
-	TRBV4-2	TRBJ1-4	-	TGTGCCAGCAGCCATCAAGGGAGTGCAACTAATGAAAAACTGTTTTTT	CASSHQGSATNEKLFF
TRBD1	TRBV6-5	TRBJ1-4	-	TGTGCCAGCAGCCCGACAGGGAAGTCTGCAAAACTGTTTTTT	CASSPTGKSAKLFF
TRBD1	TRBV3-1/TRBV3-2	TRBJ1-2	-	TGTGCCAGCAGCCTACAGGGGGCACCTGGCTACACCTTC	CASSLQGAPGYTF
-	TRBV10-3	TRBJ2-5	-	TGTGCCACCAGCGCAGGGGACCAAGAGACCCAGTACTTC	CATSAGDQETQYF
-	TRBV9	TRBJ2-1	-	TGTGCCAGCAGCGGAGGGGGGGCCTCCTACAATGAGCAGTTCTTC	CASSGGGASYNEQFF
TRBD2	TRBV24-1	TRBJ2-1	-	TGTGCCACCAGTGATTCCCGTAGCGGGAGAGCAGGCAATGAGCAGTTCTTC	CATSDSRSGRAGNEQFF
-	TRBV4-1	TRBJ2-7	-	TGCGCCAGCAGCCAAGCGAGAGGCCACTCTTACGAGCAGTACTTC	CASSQARGHSYEQYF
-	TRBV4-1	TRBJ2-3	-	TGCGCCAGCAGCCAAATCGACCTAGGATTAGTCACAGATACGCAGTATTTT	CASSQIDLGLVTDTQYF
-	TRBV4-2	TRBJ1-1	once	TGTGCCAGCAGCCAGGGGCCGGGGGGGAGCACTGAAGCTTTCTTT	CASSQGPGGSTEAFF
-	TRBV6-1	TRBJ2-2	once	TGTGCCAGCAGTGAAGGCCAGGGGACCTCCATGGGCGGGCTGTTTTTT	CASSEGQGTSMGGLFF
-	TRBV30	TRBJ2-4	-	TGTGCCTGGAGTCGGGGATTGGAAAACATTCAGTACTTC	CAWSRGLENIQYF
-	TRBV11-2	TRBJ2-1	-	TGTGCCAGCAGCTTCCCCGGGACTTCGGTCAATGAGCAGTTCTTC	CASSFPGTSVNEQFF
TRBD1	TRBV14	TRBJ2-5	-	TGTGCCAGCAGCCAAGGGGGCTACAGGGGGGTGTGGGAGACCCAGTACTTC	CASSQGGYRGVWETQYF
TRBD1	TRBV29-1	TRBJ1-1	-	TGCAGCGTTAAAGGACAGGGGGCGCCGGGCACTGAAGCTTTCTTT	CSVKGQGAPGTEAFF
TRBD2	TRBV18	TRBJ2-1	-	TGTGCCAGCTCACCGGGACTAGCGGACGGGGATGAGCAGTTCTTC	CASSPGLADGDEQFF
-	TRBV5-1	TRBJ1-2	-	TGCGCCAGCAGCGCCCTCCGGGACTATGGCTACACCTTC	CASSALRDYGYTF
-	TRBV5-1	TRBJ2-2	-	TGCGCCAGTACAACAGGGAGAGGGTCATCCGGGGAGCTGTTTTTT	CASTTGRGSSGELFF
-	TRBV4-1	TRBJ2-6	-	TGCGCCAGCAGCCAAGAAGCCATATCTTCTGGGGCCAACGTCCTGACTTTC	CASSQEAISSGANVLTF
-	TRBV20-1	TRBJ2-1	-	TGCAGCTCCCAGAGGGCCGATGAGCAGTTCTTC	CSSQRADEQFF
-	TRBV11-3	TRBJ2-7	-	TGTGCCAGCAGCTCGGACAGTTCCTACGAGCAGTACTTC	CASSSDSSYEQYF
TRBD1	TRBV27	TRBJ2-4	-	TGTGCCAGCAGTGGCCTTCACGGGACAGCTCAAATTTTC	CASSGLHGTAQIF
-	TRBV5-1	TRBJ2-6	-	TGCGCCAGCAGCTTGGGGGCAAACAGGTACTCTGGGGCCAACGTCCTGACTTTC	CASSLGANRYSGANVLTF
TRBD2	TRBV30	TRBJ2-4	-	TGTGCCTGGAGGGAAACCCTGGCGGCAGGGACTAAGGTAGGCAAAAACATTCAGTACTTC	CAWRETLAAGTKVGKNIQYF
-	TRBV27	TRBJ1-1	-	TGTGCCAGCAGCCCTGGACTGTTTAACACTGAAGCTTTCTTT	CASSPGLFNTEAFF
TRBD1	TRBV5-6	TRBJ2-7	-	TGTGCCAGCACCCTGGACAGGGTCCTCCACGAGCAGTACTTC	CASTLDRVLHEQYF
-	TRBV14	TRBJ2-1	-	TGTGCCAGCAGCCAAGATGGCCGGGGAGAGCAGTTCTTC	CASSQDGRGEQFF
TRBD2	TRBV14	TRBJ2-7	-	TGTGCCAGCAGCCAATGGGGGCTAGCGGGAGTTGACGAGCAGTACTTC	CASSQWGLAGVDEQYF
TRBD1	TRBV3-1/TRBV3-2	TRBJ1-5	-	TGTGCCAGCAGCCCGGACAGGGTAAGCAATCAGCCCCAGCATTTT	CASSPDRVSNQPQHF
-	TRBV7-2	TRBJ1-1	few	TGTACCACACGTAAAGGGAGCAGCTCACTCTGGGACACTGAAGCTTTCTTT	CTTRKGSSSLWDTEAFF
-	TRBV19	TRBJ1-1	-	TGTGCCAGTACACAGGGGAACACTGAAGCTTTCTTT	CASTQGNTEAFF
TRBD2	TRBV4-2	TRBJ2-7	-	TGTGCCAGCAGCCCCCGAGCGGGACCCTCCTACGAGCAGTACTTC	CASSPRAGPSYEQYF
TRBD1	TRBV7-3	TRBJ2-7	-	TGTGCCAGCAGCCACACCGCAAGGGGGGGACAGGGGCCTGAGAAGCAGTACTTC	CASSHTARGGQGPEKQYF
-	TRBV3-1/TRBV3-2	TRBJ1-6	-	TGTGCCAGCAGCCAAGGCGGGGGCTCCTATAATTCACCCCTCCACTTT	CASSQGGGSYNSPLHF
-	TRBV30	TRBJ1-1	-	TGTGCCTGGAGTGAAGGGAGCAACACTGAAGCTTTCTTT	CAWSEGSNTEAFF
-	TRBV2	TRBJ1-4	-	TGTGCCAGCAGCTCACCCAGGGGAATGAGGAAACTGTTTTTT	CASSSPRGMRKLFF
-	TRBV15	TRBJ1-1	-	TGTGCCACCAGCATGGCCCCGGGTGTGGACACTGAAGCTTTCTTT	CATSMAPGVDTEAFF
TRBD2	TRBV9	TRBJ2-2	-	TGTGCCAGCAGCCAAAACCTAGCGGGAGGGCACGGGGAGCTGTTTTTT	CASSQNLAGGHGELFF
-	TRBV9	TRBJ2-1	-	TGTGCCAGCAGCCCGCGAAGATCCGCCTACAATGAGCAGTTCTTC	CASSPRRSAYNEQFF
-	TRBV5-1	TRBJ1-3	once	TGCGCCAGCAGCCCCGGACGGGACTCTGGAAACACCATATATTTT	CASSPGRDSGNTIYF
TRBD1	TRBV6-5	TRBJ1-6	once	TGTGCCAGCAGGGGAGGGGACAGGGGGCGATCACCCCTCCACTTT	CASRGGDRGRSPLHF
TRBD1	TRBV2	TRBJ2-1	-	TGTGCCACCTCTCGACAGGGGCTCTATAATGAGCAGTTCTTC	CATSRQGLYNEQFF
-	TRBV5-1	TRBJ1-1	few	TGCGCCAGCAGCTTGGGACGGGTGAACACTGAAGCTTTCTTT	CASSLGRVNTEAFF
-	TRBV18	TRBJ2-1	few	TGTGCCAGCTCACCAGTGACTAGGAGCTACAATGAGCAGTTCTTC	CASSPVTRSYNEQFF
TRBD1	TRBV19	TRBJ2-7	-	TGTGCCAGTAGTCGAAAGGGGACAGGGGATTACGAGCAGTACTTC	CASSRKGTGDYEQYF
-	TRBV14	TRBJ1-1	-	TGTGCCAGCAGCCAACCGACAGTTTACACTGAAGCTTTCTTT	CASSQPTVYTEAFF
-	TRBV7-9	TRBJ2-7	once	TGTGCCAGCAGCCTCCAGGAGACAGGAGGTGGCGAGCAGTACTTC	CASSLQETGGGEQYF